This T cell receptor (beta chain) comes out of a study of graft-versus-host responses after intestinal transplantation. TCRdb keeps only in-frame clones here, not all; method: immunoSEQ multiplex PCR. The table has about 48,000 clones, over 90% seen once. Concerning this clone itself: Antigen unknown.

CDR1 and CDR2 (germline): MDHEN, SYDVKM. The J segment lost 1 base and the V segment lost 6 bases, leaving 14 bases of the junction unmatched. The CDR3 is 17 residues long. Study results and caveats: Early declines in HvG clones that occurred post-transplant were associated with peak circulating GvH clone levels. Recipient bone marrow held GvH clones, some seen earlier in ileum or blood.

The origin of this receptor is a human donor who was the organ donor for an intestinal transplant. The specimen comprised unstimulated CD4+ T cells sorted from spleen or lymph node cells, sampled before transplant. The chain couples TRBV28 to TRBJ2-7; 8 nucleotides align to TRBD1. CDR3 sequence (DNA): TGTGCCAGCAGATCCGCCCTGACCGACAGGGGATCCTACGAGCAGTACTTC. Protein sequence: CASRSALTDRGSYEQYF.